The subject of this entry is one T cell receptor (beta chain). Assay used: immunoSEQ multiplex PCR; TCRdb lists only in-frame clones, some missing. Among more than 85,000 clones listed, 90% to 95% were seen once. The record originates from a study of siplizumab effects on memory and regulatory T cells. The germline gives CDR1 MNHEY, CDR2 SVGAGI. V lost 4 bases to trimming and J lost 9 bases, with 13 bases between them. The CDR3 is made up of 13 amino acids. Sequencing was done on a sample of Tregs sorted from blood. This clonotype was obtained from a human donor in good health. The chain recombines TRBV6-5 with TRBJ2-1; D remains ambiguous. CDR3 nucleotides: TGTGCCAGCAGTTCCCGCCTTGGACGTGAGCAGTTCTTC. As protein: CASSSRLGREQFF.